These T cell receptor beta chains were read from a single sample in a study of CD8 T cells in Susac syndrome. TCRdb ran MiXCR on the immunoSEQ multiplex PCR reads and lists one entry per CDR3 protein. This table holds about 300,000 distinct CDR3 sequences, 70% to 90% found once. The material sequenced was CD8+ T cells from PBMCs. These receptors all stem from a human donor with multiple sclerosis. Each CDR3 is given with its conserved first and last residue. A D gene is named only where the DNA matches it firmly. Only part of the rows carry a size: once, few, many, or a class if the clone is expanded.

TGTGCCAGCTTGGCGCGACAGGGCGGATTCTACGAGCAGTACTTC | CASLARQGGFYEQYF | 15 | TRBV7-2 | TRBD1 | NA | TRBJ2-7
TGTGCCAGCAGTTTGACCAGCAATTCACCCCTCCACTTT | CASSLTSNSPLHF | 13 | TRBV7-3 | NA | NA | TRBJ1-6
TGTGCCAGCAGCCCAACAGGACCCGAAGACACTGAAGCTTTCTTT | CASSPTGPEDTEAFF | 15 | TRBV11-2 | NA | NA | TRBJ1-1
TGTGCCAGCAGCCAAGATCTTGGCCAAACCAATGAGCAGTTCTTC | CASSQDLGQTNEQFF | 15 | TRBV3-1 | NA | once | TRBJ2-1
TGCAGCGTGGTAGCGGGGACAGATACGCAGTATTTT | CSVVAGTDTQYF | 12 | TRBV29-1 | TRBD2 | NA | TRBJ2-3
TGTGCCAGCAGCCCAACTACAGGGCTTCGGGAGACCCAGTACTTC | CASSPTTGLRETQYF | 15 | TRBV7-6 | NA | NA | TRBJ2-5
TGCAGCGTTTTAGCGTTCCCTTTCCATGAGCAGTTCTTC | CSVLAFPFHEQFF | 13 | TRBV29-1 | NA | NA | TRBJ2-1
TGCAGCGTTGTCGGCAGGGCGTACGAGCAGTACTTC | CSVVGRAYEQYF | 12 | TRBV29-1 | NA | NA | TRBJ2-7
TGTGCCTGGATCGGAACCACCGGGGAGCTGTTTTTT | CAWIGTTGELFF | 12 | TRBV30 | NA | NA | TRBJ2-2
TGTGCCAGCAGCGCTAGTGGGCCCGGGGAGCTGTTTTTT | CASSASGPGELFF | 13 | TRBV7-3 | NA | NA | TRBJ2-2
TGTGCCAGCAGTTCCGGGACCCACCATCCAACTAATGAAAAACTGTTTTTT | CASSSGTHHPTNEKLFF | 17 | TRBV7-9 | NA | NA | TRBJ1-4
TGTGCCAGCAGTTTGGGTCCAGGGAACAATGAGCAGTTCTTC | CASSLGPGNNEQFF | 14 | TRBV28 | NA | NA | TRBJ2-1
TGTGCCAGCAGTCCAGCGACAGGGCCTACCTACGAGCAGTACTTC | CASSPATGPTYEQYF | 15 | TRBV28 | TRBD1 | few | TRBJ2-7
TGTGCCAGTAATGGACTAGCGGGAGGGAGGGACACCGGGGAGCTGTTTTTT | CASNGLAGGRDTGELFF | 17 | TRBV12-3/TRBV12-4 | TRBD2 | NA | TRBJ2-2
TGCGCCAGCAGCCAAGATCGGCTAGCGGGAGGGTTTTTGATAGAGCAGTTCTTC | CASSQDRLAGGFLIEQFF | 18 | TRBV4-3 | TRBD2 | NA | TRBJ2-1
TGTGCCAGCAGCTCCGGGGGGCTCAGTAACGGCTACACCTTC | CASSSGGLSNGYTF | 14 | TRBV11-2 | NA | NA | TRBJ1-2
TGTGCCAGCAGCTGGGAACAGGGTTCCTACGAGCAGTACTTC | CASSWEQGSYEQYF | 14 | TRBV11-1 | NA | NA | TRBJ2-7
TGTGCCAGCAGCTTAGAGGTTTACGGCTACACCTTC | CASSLEVYGYTF | 12 | TRBV11-2 | NA | few | TRBJ1-2
TGTGCCAGCGGCTTACGCGGTGGAGGGGTGAACACTGAAGCTTTCTTT | CASGLRGGGVNTEAFF | 16 | TRBV7-9 | NA | once | TRBJ1-1
TGTGCCAGCAGTTACCTACAGGGTGGGAAACGCTCTGGGGCCAACGTCCTGACTTTC | CASSYLQGGKRSGANVLTF | 19 | TRBV28 | NA | NA | TRBJ2-6
TGTGCCAGCAGCGCCAGATTTAGCGGGAGGCCCTACGAGCAGTACTTC | CASSARFSGRPYEQYF | 16 | TRBV11-2 | TRBD2 | NA | TRBJ2-7
TGTGCCAGCAGCCGAACTAGCGGGGGGCCCTACAATGAGCAGTTCTTC | CASSRTSGGPYNEQFF | 16 | TRBV14 | TRBD2 | NA | TRBJ2-1
TGTGCCAGCAGTCAACCGGGACGGAACAATGAGCAGTTCTTC | CASSQPGRNNEQFF | 14 | TRBV27 | NA | NA | TRBJ2-1
TGTGCCTGGAGCGATGGACTAGCGGGAGGTTCTAGCACAGATACGCAGTATTTT | CAWSDGLAGGSSTDTQYF | 18 | TRBV30 | TRBD2 | once | TRBJ2-3
TGTGCCAGCAGCCCGGGACTAGCGGGAGGGTTATCGGATGAGCAGTTCTTC | CASSPGLAGGLSDEQFF | 17 | TRBV7-9 | TRBD2 | NA | TRBJ2-1
TGTGCCAGCAGTCTAGCGGGAGATCTCGACGAGCAGTACTTC | CASSLAGDLDEQYF | 14 | TRBV6-1 | TRBD2 | NA | TRBJ2-7
TGTGCCAGCAGTTCGACATTCGAAGAGTTTAAAGCTTTCTTT | CASSSTFEEFKAFF | 14 | TRBV27 | NA | NA | TRBJ1-1
TGCGCCAGCAGCGTCGCGGGAGGTTACACTGAGCAGTTCTTC | CASSVAGGYTEQFF | 14 | TRBV5-1 | TRBD2 | NA | TRBJ2-1
TGTGCCAGCAGCGTAGAGACTAGCGGCTACGAGCAGTACTTC | CASSVETSGYEQYF | 14 | TRBV9 | TRBD2 | NA | TRBJ2-7
TGTGCCAGCAGTGATGCTCGGCAGCCAAACTATGGCTACACCTTC | CASSDARQPNYGYTF | 15 | TRBV2 | NA | NA | TRBJ1-2
TGTGCCAGCAGTTTCGCGGGGGAGACCCAGTACTTC | CASSFAGETQYF | 12 | TRBV6-5 | NA | NA | TRBJ2-5
TGTGCCCGAGAGGACAGGGACAGCTCCTACAATGAGCAGTTCTTC | CAREDRDSSYNEQFF | 15 | TRBV30 | TRBD1 | NA | TRBJ2-1
TGTGCCAGCAGCCCCGGAGATTTGGGCGGGCAAAGCACAGATACGCAGTATTTT | CASSPGDLGGQSTDTQYF | 18 | TRBV7-9 | NA | NA | TRBJ2-3
TGTGCCAGCAGTTCTCACCGGGACGACGAGCAGTACTTC | CASSSHRDDEQYF | 13 | TRBV7-9 | NA | NA | TRBJ2-7
TGTGCCAGCAGTTACTCGACAGCAGAGACCCAGTACTTC | CASSYSTAETQYF | 13 | TRBV6-5 | NA | NA | TRBJ2-5